The 31 T cell receptor beta chains below all came from one sample that was sequenced in a study of a mutant IDH1 vaccine in newly diagnosed glioma. Profiling relied on immunoSEQ multiplex PCR, and the TCRdb table lists in-frame clones only, not all of them. There are 70,000 to 90,000 clones in the sample; around nine tenths occur only once, and 0.56% lies in the top ten. The antigens for these receptors are not known. Stated time point: week 5, during vaccination. What each vaccine dose contained was 300 ug of mutant IDH1 20-mer peptide, accompanied by topical imiquimod. The material was PBMCs, obtained from a glioma patient whose treatment included an IDH1 peptide vaccine. Receptors were obtained from a woman between 50 and 59 years old with glioma.

The rearrangement uses TRBV2 and TRBJ1-5; the D gene is possibly TRBD1 (5 bases). The germline V gene encodes CDR1 SNHLY and CDR2 FYNNEI. The CDR3 is made up of 13 amino acids. The V gene lost 7 bases and the J gene lost 0 bases, with 7 bases spanning the gap. CDR3 sequence reads: CASMRGSNQPQHF. As DNA, the CDR3 is TGTGCCAGCATGAGGGGTAGCAATCAGCCCCAGCATTTT.

V and J are TRBV5-1 and TRBJ2-7, with D perhaps given as TRBD1 or TRBD2 (6 bases each). From germline, CDR1 is SGHRS and CDR2 YFSETQ. The CDR3 covers 13 residues. The germline V and J ends were trimmed by 4 bases and 2 bases, with 10 bases remaining between them. The CDR3 DNA sequence: TGCGCCAGCAGCCGCGGGACAACCTACGAGCAGTACTTC. This sequence encodes CASSRGTTYEQYF. The full variable domain, with the rest looked up from reference TRBV5-1 and TRBJ2-7, is KAGVTQTPRYLIKTRGQQVTLSCSPISGHRSVSWYQQTPGQGLQFLFEYFSETQRNKGNFPGRFSGRQFSNSRSEMNVSTLELGDSALYLCASSRGTTYEQYFGPGTRLTVT.

V is TRBV19 and J is TRBJ2-1; D uncertain. Trimming removed 7 bases at V and 3 bases at J, with 10 bases between. The CDR3 is 13 amino acids. Per the germline V gene, CDR1 is LNHDA and CDR2 is SQIVND (reference sequence). The CDR3 sequence is CASTTDGYNEQFF. The CDR3, as DNA: TGTGCCAGTACCACAGACGGCTACAATGAGCAGTTCTTC.

The rearrangement joins TRBV6-5 to TRBJ1-2, with D perhaps matching TRBD1 (5 bases). The germline V gene encodes CDR1 MNHEY and CDR2 SVGAGI. This CDR3 is built from 14 residues. The V end lost 5 bases, the J end lost 3 bases, and 13 bases lay between the germline ends. CDR3: CASSLTDSYYGYTF. The CDR3 DNA reads TGTGCCAGCAGTCTCACCGACAGCTACTATGGCTACACCTTC.

The rearrangement links TRBV4-1 to TRBJ1-6, with 11 bases identical to TRBD1. The CDR3 length is 15 residues. With V trimmed by 4 bases and J by 11 bases, 7 bases remained unmatched. The germline V gene encodes CDR1 MGHRA and CDR2 YSYEKL. CDR3 residues: CASSRGQGASPPLHF. The CDR3 nucleotides are TGCGCCAGCAGCCGCGGACAGGGGGCATCTCCACCCCTCCACTTT.

V usage is TRBV7-8 and J usage is TRBJ1-5, with D possibly matching TRBD1 (6 bases). The CDR3 sequence is 15 residues long. Germline lookup yields CDR1 SGHVS and CDR2 FQNEAQ. V gave up 0 bases and J gave up 4 bases, with 10 bases separating them. CDR3 in amino acids: CASSLAGGRNQPQHF. CDR3 bases: TGTGCCAGCAGCTTAGCAGGGGGACGGAATCAGCCCCAGCATTTT.

The chain couples TRBV9 to TRBJ2-5; 14 bases fit TRBD2. Germline V gene data show CDR1 as SGDLS and CDR2 as YYNGEE. The CDR3 is 16 amino acids. Germline trimming cut 0 bases from V and 5 bases from J; bases unmatched to any gene: 3. CDR3 residues: CASSVGGLAGEETQYF. For the CDR3, the DNA is TGTGCCAGCAGCGTAGGGGGACTAGCGGGAGAGGAGACCCAGTACTTC.

The chain links TRBV7-9 to TRBJ2-1; 8 bases agree with TRBD2. Per germline, CDR1 SEHNR and CDR2 FQNEAQ (reference sequence). The CDR3 is 18 amino acids. With V trimmed by 3 bases and J by 4 bases, 14 bases remained unmatched. The CDR3 region has the DNA TGTGCCAGCAGCTTTGCCGGGACTAGGACATTCCTTTACAATGAGCAGTTCTTC. It translates to CASSFAGTRTFLYNEQFF.

The V and J genes are TRBV11-2 and TRBJ1-2; possibly TRBD1 for D (6 bases). Germline CDR1 SGHAT, CDR2 FQNNGV. This CDR3 region has 13 residues. V gave up 5 bases and J gave up 2 bases, with 9 bases separating them. The CDR3 DNA is TGTGCCAGCAGCCCGGGACAAAACTATGGCTACACCTTC. It is translated as CASSPGQNYGYTF.

The chain combines TRBV5-8 with TRBJ2-1; 9 bases line up with TRBD2. Germline assignment: CDR1 SGHTS and CDR2 YDEGEE. The junction had 16 bases not matched to a gene; V was cut back by 4 bases and J by 2 bases. This CDR3 comprises 19 residues. The CDR3 DNA is TGTGCCAGCAGCCCGGGACTAGCTGTTTTGGACGAGACCTACAATGAGCAGTTCTTC. Amino acid sequence: CASSPGLAVLDETYNEQFF.

V and J are TRBV6-1 and TRBJ2-1, with 9 bases fitting TRBD1. CDR3 length: 15 amino acids. V gave up 4 bases and J gave up 8 bases; unmatched junction bases: 9. Germline V gives CDR1 MNHNS, CDR2 SASEGT. This CDR3 reads CASSGFPGTGHEQFF. The CDR3 DNA reads TGTGCCAGCAGTGGGTTCCCCGGGACAGGGCATGAGCAGTTCTTC.

The chain links TRBV6-1 to TRBJ1-5; D gene uncertain. The germline V gene encodes CDR1 MNHNS and CDR2 SASEGT. Trimming took off 1 base at V and 4 bases at J, with 8 bases between the two ends. The CDR3 runs 14 residues. The CDR3 coding sequence is TGTGCCAGCAGTGAAGGGCCGGAGAATCAGCCCCAGCATTTT. Protein product: CASSEGPENQPQHF.

The chain recombines TRBV7-9 with TRBJ2-3, with 9 bases fitting TRBD2. Germline trimming cut 1 base from V and 6 bases from J; bases unmatched to any gene: 8. Germline CDR1 and CDR2: SEHNR and FQNEAQ (reference sequence). This CDR3 comprises 16 residues. The CDR3 spells CASSLGLAGKTDTQYF. CDR3 nucleotides: TGTGCCAGCAGCTTAGGGCTAGCGGGAAAAACGGATACGCAGTATTTT.

The rearrangement uses TRBV9 and TRBJ2-2, with D perhaps matching TRBD2 (6 bases). V was clipped by 4 bases and J by 4 bases, with 20 bases between them. The CDR3 runs 17 residues. Germline values: CDR1 SGDLS, CDR2 YYNGEE. The CDR3 DNA sequence: TGTGCCAGCAGCCTCTCGGCAGGAGCGGGCCGCACCGGGGAGCTGTTTTTT. This encodes CASSLSAGAGRTGELFF.

This clone was seen just once. The rearrangement links TRBV14 to TRBJ2-2; 10 nucleotides line up with TRBD2. The junction had 5 bases not matched to a gene; V was cut back by 0 bases and J by 7 bases. CDR3 size: 16 residues. The germline gives CDR1 SGHDN, CDR2 FVKESK. CDR3 residues: CASSQELAGLIGELFF. The CDR3 bases are TGTGCCAGCAGCCAAGAACTAGCGGGACTCATCGGGGAGCTGTTTTTT.

This clone turned up a few times. This sequence joins TRBV6-5 and TRBJ2-5; D gene uncertain. V gave up 0 bases and J gave up 5 bases, with 7 bases separating them. CDR1 MNHEY and CDR2 SVGAGI come from the germline V gene. There are 13 residues in the CDR3. In DNA form, the CDR3 reads TGTGCCAGCAGTTACTCCCGATGGGAGACCCAGTACTTC. It is translated as CASSYSRWETQYF.

This chain uses TRBV19 with TRBJ2-3; a weak D match, TRBD2 (5 bases). Germline CDR1 and CDR2: LNHDA and SQIVND (reference sequence). Trimming stripped 3 bases from V and 6 bases from J, with 13 bases between. This CDR3 is 14 amino acids long. CDR3 sequence: CASSMELARDTQYF. The CDR3 DNA reads as TGTGCCAGTAGTATGGAGCTAGCCAGGGATACGCAGTATTTT.

J is TRBJ2-1 and V is TRBV11-3, with 11 bases identical to TRBD2. The CDR3 loop spans 15 amino acids. V gave up 1 base and J gave up 5 bases; unmatched junction bases: 1. The germline gives CDR1 SGHNT, CDR2 YENEEA. The DNA for the CDR3 is TGTGCCAGCAGCTTAGTAGCGGGAGGGAACAATGAGCAGTTCTTC. This codes for CASSLVAGGNNEQFF.

CDR3 in DNA: TGTGCCAGCAGTTTCCTACAGGGGCCGGTCAACTATGGCTACACCTTC. It translates to CASSFLQGPVNYGYTF. The J gene is TRBJ1-2, the V gene TRBV28, with TRBD1 identical over 7 bases. Trimming removed 3 bases from V and 2 bases from J; junction bases left unmatched: 9. The CDR3 contains 16 residues. CDR1 is MDHEN and CDR2 is SYDVKM in the germline V gene.

The chain is built from TRBV6-5 and TRBJ2-1; D is possibly TRBD1 (5 bases). Trimming stripped 0 bases from V and 8 bases from J, with 17 bases between. CDR1 is MNHEY and CDR2 is SVGAGI in the germline V gene. The CDR3 sequence is 16 residues long. As DNA, the CDR3 is TGTGCCAGCAGTTACTCGAGGCAGGGTGATCTCTATGAGCAGTTCTTC. Protein: CASSYSRQGDLYEQFF.

The chain uses TRBV21-1 and TRBJ2-3; TRBD2, the table's D call, was not compared with the DNA. TRBV21-1 is recorded as a pseudogene. The CDR3 extends over 18 amino acids. The DNA of the CDR3 is TGTGCCAGCATATCGCTAGCGGGAGGGCCTATGAGCACAGATACGCAGTATTTT. Translation gives CASISLAGGPMSTDTQYF.

This sequence joins TRBV2 and TRBJ2-1, with 12 bases lining up with TRBD2. Germline lookup yields CDR1 SNHLY and CDR2 FYNNEI. V dropped 6 bases and J dropped 2; count of bases not matched to a gene: 5. The CDR3 runs to 16 residues. CDR3 residues: CASRTSGSVAYNEQFF. The CDR3 DNA reads as TGTGCCAGCAGGACTAGCGGGAGTGTTGCCTACAATGAGCAGTTCTTC.

The genes are TRBV5-5 and TRBJ2-6; perhaps TRBD1 as D (5 bases). V lost 3 bases and J lost 4, with 23 bases in between. The CDR3 length is 19 residues. Germline lookup yields CDR1 SGHKS and CDR2 YYEKEE (reference sequence). This CDR3 reads CASSYPPGHGAWGANVLTF. The CDR3 nucleotides are TGTGCCAGCAGCTATCCCCCTGGACATGGGGCGTGGGGGGCCAACGTCCTGACTTTC.

The V gene is TRBV7-2, the J gene TRBJ2-3, with a tentative D call TRBD1 (5 bases). CDR1 is SGHTA, CDR2 FQGNSA, per germline. This CDR3 region has 16 residues. With 1 base removed from V and 1 base from J, the gap between germline ends came to 12 bases. DNA of the CDR3: TGTGCCAGCAGCTTAGTATATGGCAGGGGCACAGATACGCAGTATTTT. It encodes CASSLVYGRGTDTQYF.

V gene TRBV5-1 combines with J gene TRBJ2-7, with 8 bases lining up with TRBD1. The length of the CDR3 is 13 residues. Germline trimming cut 7 bases from V and 2 bases from J; bases unmatched to any gene: 5. Germline CDR1 SGHRS, CDR2 YFSETQ. CDR3 sequence reads: CASVRTGTYEQYF. Written as DNA, the CDR3 is TGCGCCAGCGTTCGGACAGGGACCTACGAGCAGTACTTC.

This clone appeared once. J is TRBJ2-3 and V is TRBV6-6; unclear D gene. CDR3 length: 14 amino acids. The V and J ends lost 0 bases and 6 bases respectively, with 10 bases between them. Germline V gene data show CDR1 as MNHNY and CDR2 as SVGAGI (reference sequence). The CDR3 coding sequence is TGTGCCAGCAGTTACTCGAGCCCCCGCGATACGCAGTATTTT. This encodes CASSYSSPRDTQYF.

The CDR3, as DNA: TGTGCCAGCTCACCGCCCCTTGGGCAGCCCCAGCATTTT. Its protein product is CASSPPLGQPQHF. The gene calls are TRBV18 and TRBJ1-5; D gene ambiguous. Deletions cut 3 bases from V and 7 bases from J, with 10 bases between. This CDR3 has 13 amino acids. CDR1 and CDR2 (germline): KGHSH, LQKENI.

The V and J genes are TRBV5-6 and TRBJ2-7, with D perhaps matching TRBD2 (7 bases). The V and J ends lost 2 bases and 5 bases respectively, with 14 bases between them. The germline V gene has CDR1 SGHDT and CDR2 YYEEEE. This CDR3 is built from 14 residues. The CDR3 DNA is TGTGCCAGCAGCTTCCCTTCGGGGGGCGACGAGCAGTACTTC. Protein: CASSFPSGGDEQYF.

This clone was picked up a small number of times. The chain joins TRBV11-2 to TRBJ2-1; no reliable D call. The germline V gene has CDR1 SGHAT and CDR2 FQNNGV. Trimming cost V 7 bases and J 1 base, with 11 bases left between them. CDR3 length: 14 residues. The CDR3 sequence: CASKAEQSYNEQFF. The CDR3, as DNA: TGTGCCAGCAAGGCGGAGCAATCCTACAATGAGCAGTTCTTC.

This clone was counted once. The chain has TRBV7-9 and TRBJ1-5; a weak D match, TRBD1 (5 bases). Trimming removed 6 bases at V and 6 bases at J, with 12 bases between. Germline V gene data show CDR1 as SEHNR and CDR2 as FQNEAQ (reference sequence). There are 13 residues in the CDR3. CDR3 bases: TGTGCCAGCAGTCCGGGGGGTAGTCAGCCCCAGCATTTT. This sequence encodes CASSPGGSQPQHF.

In this sample, this clone turned up a few times. One end of the junction fails to match germline, which may point to a read error. V gene TRBV7-7 combines with J gene TRBJ2-5; D uncertain. Germline CDR1 SSHAT, CDR2 FNYEAQ (reference sequence). The CDR3 runs 13 residues. As DNA, the CDR3 is TGTGCTAGCAGCTTAGACACCCAAGAGACCCAGTACTTC. Its protein product is CASSLDTQETQYF.